The rows below give T cell receptor beta chains drawn from one sample of a study of early T cells in non-severe SARS-CoV-2 infection. From the 5' RACE reads, TCRdb called clonotypes with MiXCR, one entry per CDR3 protein. The table has approximately 43,000 distinct CDR3 sequences, around 7% seen once. Material for sequencing was whole blood. The receptors originated from an adult who was a healthcare worker with PCR-confirmed SARS-CoV-2 infection or an uninfected control (not recorded which). The CDR3 runs from the conserved cysteine through the conserved F or W. The D gene is left open where the match is weak. Rows may omit the clone size; those that give it use once, few, many or a size class.

j_call: TRBJ2-7; d_call: -; v_call: TRBV7-2; clone_size: many; cdr3_nt: TGTGCCAGCAGCTTAGATTCCATCCTGTACTTC; cdr3_aa: CASSLDSILYF
j_call: TRBJ1-2; d_call: -; v_call: TRBV3-1; clone_size: many; cdr3_nt: TGTGCCAGCAGTAGCCTATCCGGCTACACCTTC; cdr3_aa: CASSSLSGYTF
j_call: TRBJ2-1; d_call: -; v_call: TRBV2; clone_size: few; cdr3_nt: TGTGCCAGCAGTGAAGCGCTGGGGGGCTCGCAGTTCTTC; cdr3_aa: CASSEALGGSQFF
j_call: TRBJ2-1; d_call: -; v_call: TRBV11-2; clone_size: many; cdr3_nt: TGTGCCAGCAGCCGTGGTCCGGGGCAGTTCTTC; cdr3_aa: CASSRGPGQFF
j_call: TRBJ1-5; d_call: -; v_call: TRBV9; clone_size: many; cdr3_nt: TGTGCCAGCAGCGTAGGAGGGCTCGGCAATCAGCCCCAGCATTTT; cdr3_aa: CASSVGGLGNQPQHF
j_call: TRBJ1-2; d_call: -; v_call: TRBV29-1; clone_size: many; cdr3_nt: TGCAGCGGATTTGCGGGGGGCTATGGCTACACCTTC; cdr3_aa: CSGFAGGYGYTF
j_call: TRBJ2-2; d_call: -; v_call: TRBV19; clone_size: -; cdr3_nt: TGTGCCAGTAGTATTCTCCGGGACCCTAAGTTTGCAGGGGAGCTGTTTTTT; cdr3_aa: CASSILRDPKFAGELFF
j_call: TRBJ2-3; d_call: -; v_call: TRBV7-2; clone_size: few; cdr3_nt: TGTGCCAGCAGCTTAGGCGCCCAGAGAGCGGATACGCAGTATTTT; cdr3_aa: CASSLGAQRADTQYF
j_call: TRBJ1-2; d_call: -; v_call: TRBV25-1; clone_size: many; cdr3_nt: TGTGCCAGCAGTCACATCCGGGCCTATGGCTACACCTTC; cdr3_aa: CASSHIRAYGYTF
j_call: TRBJ2-5; d_call: -; v_call: TRBV29-1; clone_size: few; cdr3_nt: TGCAGCGTACCACTCGGGACCCAGTACTTC; cdr3_aa: CSVPLGTQYF
j_call: TRBJ2-3; d_call: -; v_call: TRBV7-9; clone_size: many; cdr3_nt: TGTGCCAGCAGCCCCACCTCGGATGATGCGCAGTATTTT; cdr3_aa: CASSPTSDDAQYF